Detailed here is one T cell receptor (beta chain). At least ten counts were recorded for this clone. Its antigen remains undetermined. Within one base of it there is no much larger clone, and no base qualities were kept. The record originates from a study of neoadjuvant anti-PD-1 for oral cavity cancer (dated by TCRdb to the early 2020s). Study-level background: Before undergoing curative-intent surgical resection, most patients got three to four biweekly nivolumab doses at 3 mg/kg. A fourth nivolumab dose was given around day 43 to patients without progression, and definitive surgical resection was performed in those patients on days 50-56. Under RECIST 1.1, a patient counted as a responder if showing complete response, partial response or stable disease, and as a non-responder if showing progression. The parent correlative cohort had eleven to twelve patients and a response rate of 30% to 35%. Paper-wide results and their limitations: Greater tumor shrinkage correlated with larger post-treatment sizes of preexisting intratumoral clones, which suggests that expansion of preexisting clones contributed to response. TCR analyses included only three patients per response group, and the authors called for larger cohorts for validation. Higher pretreatment blood Treg/Th17 ratios correlated with higher pretreatment blood TCRbeta clonality and lower post-treatment tumor TCRbeta clonality.

The time point tag for this specimen amounts to: after neoadjuvant nivolumab, at surgical resection. The patients had newly diagnosed stage II-IVA oral cavity squamous cell carcinoma and had not received any prior systemic or radiation treatment. The cohort was made up of patients with locally advanced, HPV-negative oral cavity squamous cell carcinoma. The samples were drawn from a longitudinal correlative study tied to a single-arm phase II trial testing neoadjuvant nivolumab in oral cavity squamous cell carcinoma. Subject-matched pre- and post-treatment PBMCs and tumors from three responders and three non-responders underwent genomic DNA-based TCRbeta sequencing. Genomic DNA was isolated from tumor tissue using the Maxwell RSC DNA from Tissue kit. According to the germline V gene, CDR1 reads SNHLY and CDR2 reads FYNNEI. Between the V and J ends, shortened by 7 bases and 4 bases respectively, the junction contains 10 bases. The CDR3 starts with the cysteine, ends with the phenylalanine, and has 12 residues. Here the CDR3 DNA is all that survives: 36 bases in frame from base 1.

Tumor libraries used mostly 4.5 to 5 ug of input genomic DNA for survey sequencing, with two replicates per sample. TCRbeta libraries were prepared with the immunoSEQ hsTCRbeta kit according to the manufacturer's instructions. Sequencing of the completed libraries took place using an Illumina NovaSeq 6000 S4 flow cell after they had been pooled to around 3 nM. On the study's bioinformatics: The immunoSEQ Analyzer handled quality control and preprocessing of the raw data. The analysis was limited to productive rearrangements, and each clonotype was defined by a unique CDR3 amino acid sequence. Repertoire clonality was estimated as the Gini-Simpson index, which was computed with the R package tcR. Student's t test was used to compare Gini indices, and Pearson correlation was used to assess associations with tumor size change. The clones in this table, taken by TCRdb from immuneACCESS, are in-frame only. Not every clone is retained; where verified, under half of the shortfall comes from an unresolved V gene, and the cause of the rest is unknown. V, J and clone size are those of that table, while D and trimming were read from the DNA. In this sample the table shows about 23,000 clones, over 35% of which occur a single time. The top ten clones comprise around 38% of the sample.

The sequences come from tumor tissue, collected after nivolumab (anti-PD-1) treatment. Recombination joined TRBV2 with TRBJ2-5; the D segment cannot be called with confidence. The source of this sequence is a person aged 35-79 years with oral cavity squamous cell carcinoma. The nucleotide sequence is given as TGTGCCAGCAAGTCCTTTGTAGAGACCCAGTACTTC. This codes for CASKSFVETQYF.